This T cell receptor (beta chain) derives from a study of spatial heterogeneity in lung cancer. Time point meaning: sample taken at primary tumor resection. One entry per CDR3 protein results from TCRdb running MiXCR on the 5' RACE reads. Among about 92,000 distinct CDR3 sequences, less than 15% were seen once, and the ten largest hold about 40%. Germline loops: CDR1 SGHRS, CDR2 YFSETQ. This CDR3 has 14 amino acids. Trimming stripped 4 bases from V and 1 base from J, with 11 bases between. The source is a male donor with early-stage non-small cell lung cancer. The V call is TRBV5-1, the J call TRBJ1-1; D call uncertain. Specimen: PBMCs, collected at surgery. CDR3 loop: CASSRLSRNTEAFF. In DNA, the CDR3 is TGCGCCAGCAGCCGTTTGTCTAGGAACACTGAAGCTTTCTTT.